Described below is a single T cell receptor beta chain sequence and its context. The method was immunoSEQ multiplex PCR; TCRdb's version includes in-frame clones alone and lacks a portion of them. The sample has around 20,000 clones, nearly 75% seen once. The data were taken from a study of blood T cell repertoires in COVID-19. The overall study: COVID-19 samples from acute and convalescent phases originated in the United States, Italy and Spain.

This CDR3 comprises 16 residues. V gave up 2 bases and J gave up 7 bases; unmatched junction bases: 6. Germline lookup yields CDR1 SNHLY and CDR2 FYNNEI. The chain links TRBV2 to TRBJ1-6; 9 positions agree with TRBD1. The receptor comes from a human donor in a cohort sampled during active or convalescent COVID-19. The sample taken for sequencing was peripheral blood. This CDR3 is CASSEQRTGVNSPLHF. CDR3 coding DNA: TGTGCCAGCAGTGAACAAAGGACAGGGGTCAATTCACCCCTCCACTTT.